This TCR beta chain was sequenced for a study of radiotherapy plus CTLA-4 blockade in lung cancer. Study context: An objective response was seen in 18% of patients, and disease control in just over 30%.

Chemo-refractory metastatic non-small-cell lung cancer patients underwent focal radiation alongside CTLA-4 blockade with ipilimumab. Concerning this clone: Its antigen is undetermined.

The repertoire was sequenced with immunoSEQ multiplex PCR; TCRdb's copy has only in-frame clones and lacks some. The top ten hold 2.5% to 3.5% of the sample, which has 50,000 or so clones, around four fifths seen once. Germline loops: CDR1 MNHEY, CDR2 SVGAGI. V lost 6 bases, J lost 5 bases, and 10 bases lay in between. The CDR3 contains 12 residues. General observations from the study: After radiotherapy and ipilimumab, tumor-derived clones expanded in peripheral blood. Response was reportedly best predicted by early blood T cell clone dynamics, with interferon-beta.

Material: peripheral blood, obtained from a patient treated with radiotherapy plus ipilimumab. The clonotype comes from a human donor with non-small cell lung cancer who had a partial response to radiotherapy plus ipilimumab. This sequence joins TRBV6-5 and TRBJ1-1; D not resolved. CDR3 coding DNA: TGTGCCAGCAGGCGCACGGGGACTGAAGCTTTCTTT. This sequence encodes CASRRTGTEAFF.